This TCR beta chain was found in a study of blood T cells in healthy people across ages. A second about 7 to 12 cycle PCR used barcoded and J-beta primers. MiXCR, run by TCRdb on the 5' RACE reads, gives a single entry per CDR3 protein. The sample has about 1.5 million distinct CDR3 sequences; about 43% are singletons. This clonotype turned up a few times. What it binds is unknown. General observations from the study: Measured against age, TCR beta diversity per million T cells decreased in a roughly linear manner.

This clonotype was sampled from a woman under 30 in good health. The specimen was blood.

Here the CDR3 reads CASSQETGINSPLHF. Here the CDR3 DNA reads TGCGCCAGCAGCCAAGAGACTGGGATTAATTCACCCCTCCACTTT. This chain links TRBV4-1 with TRBJ1-6; D is undetermined. Germline CDR1 and CDR2: MGHRA and YSYEKL. CDR3 length equals 15 residues. V dropped 0 bases and J dropped 6 bases, with 9 bases sitting between them.